This T cell receptor (beta chain) was found in a study of blood T cells in healthy people across ages (dated by TCRdb to about 2015). Regarding the complete study: In model experiments, template switching captured roughly one uniquely barcoded TCR beta cDNA molecule for every two T cells. The study measured age-related changes in TCR beta repertoire diversity using deep sequencing normalized with unique cDNA molecular identifiers. The donors were divided into four age groups: young (average about 15 years), middle-aged (about 39), aged (approximately 62) and long-lived (about 79). Donors of different ages were randomly distributed across sequencing lanes to avoid experimental bias. For two donors (one aged 18 to 29 and one aged 80 or older), the study analyzed two additional independent replicas of 1 million unique cDNA reads from the same blood draw.

The study at large found these results: Because donor CMV infection status was unknown, age-related changes in expanded clonotypes were potentially confounded. Estimates of total diversity based on one million sequenced T cells were considered lower bounds and underestimates. As age increased, observed TCR beta diversity per million T cells dropped in a roughly linear way, and a significant reduction was already evident by age 40. A strong correlation was found between observed TCR beta diversity and the percentage of naive T cells measured by flow cytometry. The long-lived group showed more naive CD4+ T cells, fewer expanded clones and increased TCR diversity than the aged group, suggesting age selection. Conclusive comparison of naive and antigen-experienced compartments was prevented by the profiling of bulk unsorted PBMCs.

Measured from the cysteine to the phenylalanine, the CDR3 is 13 residues long. The entry retains the CDR3 DNA only, 39 bases that are in frame from base 1. From a lookup of the germline V gene, CDR1 and CDR2 are SGHRS and YFSETQ. Cut back by 1 base and 5 bases, the V and J ends lie 6 bases apart. The approximately 39 donors, aged roughly 6 to 100 years, were systemically healthy Caucasian individuals from Russia. Approximately 10 milliliters of peripheral blood were collected from each donor into EDTA-treated Vacutainer tubes. PBMCs were isolated by Ficoll-Paque density-gradient centrifugation, with at least 6 million obtained per sample. Trizol reagent was used to extract total RNA from PBMCs, with at least 6 micrograms per sample. Naive CD45RAhigh/CD27high T cell percentages were measured by flow cytometry on a PBMC aliquot from every donor. The library relied on 5' RACE. TCRdb records Illumina HiSeq 2500 as the sequencer. A second 7 to 11 cycle PCR used a sample-barcoded 5' primer and a J-beta primer mix. A template-switch 5' adaptor carrying 12 random nucleotides introduced a unique molecular identifier onto each TCR beta cDNA molecule. Each sample yielded at least 2.5 million CDR3-containing paired-end reads. The Mint cDNA synthesis kit, primed by a TRBC-specific oligonucleotide, was used to synthesize first-strand cDNA from all RNA. Following uracil-DNA glycosylase treatment, a first 18-cycle PCR with universal primers M1SS and BC2_uni_R was performed on all cDNA. As for how the authors treated the data: For normalization, 1 million high-quality reads, each with a distinct molecular identifier, were randomly selected from each sample. Instead of being binned into consensus sequences, reads that shared molecular identifiers were thrown out. MiTCR, set to a Q25 quality threshold and the strictest error-elimination algorithm, was used for CDR3 identification, clonotype clustering and error correction. A nonparametric unseen species model using Euler transformation provided a lower-bound estimate of total TCR beta diversity. Using fastp at Q25 and MiXCR, TCRdb reprocessed the public reads and kept productive beta chains. Rows merge per CDR3 protein into single entries with the most common DNA and genes. TCRdb, not the original authors, processed these V and J calls. The sample profile shows roughly 1,300,000 distinct CDR3 sequences; roughly 60% of them were found once. The ten largest make up 6.5% to 8.5% of the sample.

Points on this clonotype: The target of this receptor is not known. No much larger clonotype is one base removed from it; base qualities were not supplied.

This receptor chain uses TRBV5-1 and TRBJ2-2; there is no confident call for the D gene. The clonotype originates from a man between 18 and 29 years old in good health. The sequencing input was blood. The CDR3 region has the sequence CASSLTVTGELFF. The nucleotide sequence is TGCGCCAGCAGCTTGACGGTGACCGGGGAGCTGTTTTTT.